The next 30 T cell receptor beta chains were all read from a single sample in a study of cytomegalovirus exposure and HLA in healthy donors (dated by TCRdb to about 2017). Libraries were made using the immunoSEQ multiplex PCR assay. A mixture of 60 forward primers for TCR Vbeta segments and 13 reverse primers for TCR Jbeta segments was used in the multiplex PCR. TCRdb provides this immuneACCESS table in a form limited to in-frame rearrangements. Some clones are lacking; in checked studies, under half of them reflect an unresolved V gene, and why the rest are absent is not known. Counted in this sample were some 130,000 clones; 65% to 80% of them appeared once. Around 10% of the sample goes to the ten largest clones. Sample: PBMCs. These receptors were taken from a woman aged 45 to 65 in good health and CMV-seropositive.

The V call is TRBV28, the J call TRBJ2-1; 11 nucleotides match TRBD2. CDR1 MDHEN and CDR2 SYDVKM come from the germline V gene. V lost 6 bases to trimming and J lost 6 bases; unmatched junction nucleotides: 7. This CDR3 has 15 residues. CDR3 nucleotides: TGTGCCAGCAGGATTCTAGCGGGGGGTAGCAATGAGCAGTTCTTC. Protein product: CASRILAGGSNEQFF.

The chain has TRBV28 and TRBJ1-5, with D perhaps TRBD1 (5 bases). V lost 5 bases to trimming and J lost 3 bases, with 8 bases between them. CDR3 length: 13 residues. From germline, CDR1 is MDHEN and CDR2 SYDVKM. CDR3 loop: CASSGHNNQPQHF. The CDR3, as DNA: TGTGCCAGCAGTGGACACAACAATCAGCCCCAGCATTTT.

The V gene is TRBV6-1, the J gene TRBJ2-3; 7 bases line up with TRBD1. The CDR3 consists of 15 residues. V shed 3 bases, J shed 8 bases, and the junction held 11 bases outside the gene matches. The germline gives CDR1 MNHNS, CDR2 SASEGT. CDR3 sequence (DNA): TGTGCCAGCAGTGACGGTGGGGACAGAGTACTTACGCAGTATTTT. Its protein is CASSDGGDRVLTQYF.

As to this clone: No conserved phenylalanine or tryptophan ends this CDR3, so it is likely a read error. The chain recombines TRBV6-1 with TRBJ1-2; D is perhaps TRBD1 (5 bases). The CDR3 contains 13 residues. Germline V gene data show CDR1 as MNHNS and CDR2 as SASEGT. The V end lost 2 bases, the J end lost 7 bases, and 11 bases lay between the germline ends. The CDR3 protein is CASSEWQGSGYTL. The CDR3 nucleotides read TGTGCCAGCAGTGAATGGCAGGGAAGTGGCTACACCCTC.

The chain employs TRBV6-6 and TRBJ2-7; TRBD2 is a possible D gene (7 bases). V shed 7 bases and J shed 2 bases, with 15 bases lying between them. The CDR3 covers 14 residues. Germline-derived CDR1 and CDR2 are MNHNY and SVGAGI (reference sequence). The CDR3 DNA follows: TGTGCCAGCAAGGGTGCGGGGGCCACCTACGAGCAGTACTTC. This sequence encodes CASKGAGATYEQYF.

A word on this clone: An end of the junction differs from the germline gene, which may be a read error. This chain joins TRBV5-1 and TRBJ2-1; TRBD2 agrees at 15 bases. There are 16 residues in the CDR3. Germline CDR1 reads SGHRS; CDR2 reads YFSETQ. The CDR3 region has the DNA TGCGCTAGCAGCTCAGGACTAGCGGGGGGGAGGGATGAGCAGTTCTTC. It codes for CASSSGLAGGRDEQFF.

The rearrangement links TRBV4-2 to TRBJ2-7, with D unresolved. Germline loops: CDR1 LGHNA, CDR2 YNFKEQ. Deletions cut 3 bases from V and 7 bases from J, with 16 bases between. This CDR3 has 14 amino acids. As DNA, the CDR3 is TGTGCCAGCAGCCATACTCGTGGTGCAGGTGAGCAGTACTTC. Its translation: CASSHTRGAGEQYF.

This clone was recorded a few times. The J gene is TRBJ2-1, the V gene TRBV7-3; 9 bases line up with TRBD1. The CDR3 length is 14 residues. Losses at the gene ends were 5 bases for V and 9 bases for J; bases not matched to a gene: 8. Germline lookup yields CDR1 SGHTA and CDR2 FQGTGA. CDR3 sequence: CASSQHPDRGEQFF. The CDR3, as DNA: TGTGCCAGCAGCCAACACCCGGACAGGGGTGAGCAGTTCTTC.

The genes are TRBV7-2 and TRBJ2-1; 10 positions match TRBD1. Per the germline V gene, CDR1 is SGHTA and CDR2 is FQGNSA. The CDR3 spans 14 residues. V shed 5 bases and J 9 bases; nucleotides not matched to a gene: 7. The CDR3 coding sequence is TGTGCCAGCAGCCCGCGACAGGGGGCTGGTGAGCAGTTCTTC. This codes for CASSPRQGAGEQFF. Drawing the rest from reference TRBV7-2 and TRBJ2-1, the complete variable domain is GAGVSQSPSNKVTEKGKDVELRCDPISGHTALYWYRQSLGQGLEFLIYFQGNSAPDKSGLPSDRFSAERTGGSVSTLTIQRTQQEDSAVYLCASSPRQGAGEQFFGPGTRLTVL.

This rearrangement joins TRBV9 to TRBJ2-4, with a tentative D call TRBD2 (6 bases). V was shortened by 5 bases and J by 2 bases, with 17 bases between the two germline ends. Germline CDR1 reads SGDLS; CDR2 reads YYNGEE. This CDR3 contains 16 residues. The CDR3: CASSSGRGLTKNIQYF. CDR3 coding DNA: TGTGCCAGCAGTAGCGGCCGGGGGTTGACCAAAAACATTCAGTACTTC. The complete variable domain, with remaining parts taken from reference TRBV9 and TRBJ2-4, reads DSGVTQTPKHLITATGQRVTLRCSPRSGDLSVYWYQQSLDQGLQFLIQYYNGEERAKGNILERFSAQQFPDLHSELNLSSLELGDSALYFCASSSGRGLTKNIQYFGAGTRLSVL.

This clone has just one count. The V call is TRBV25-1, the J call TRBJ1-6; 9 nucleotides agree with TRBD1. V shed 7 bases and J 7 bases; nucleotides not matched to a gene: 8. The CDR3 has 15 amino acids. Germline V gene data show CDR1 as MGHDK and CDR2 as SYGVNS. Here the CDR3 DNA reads TGTGCCAGCACCCTCCGGGACAGGGAAAATTCACCCCTCCACTTT. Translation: CASTLRDRENSPLHF.

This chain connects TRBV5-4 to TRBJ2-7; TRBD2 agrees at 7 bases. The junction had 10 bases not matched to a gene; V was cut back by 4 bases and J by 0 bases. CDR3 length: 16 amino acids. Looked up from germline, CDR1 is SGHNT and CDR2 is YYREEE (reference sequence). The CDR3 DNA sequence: TGTGCCAGCAGCCCAGGTAGTAGCGGGTTCTCCTACGAGCAGTACTTC. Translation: CASSPGSSGFSYEQYF.

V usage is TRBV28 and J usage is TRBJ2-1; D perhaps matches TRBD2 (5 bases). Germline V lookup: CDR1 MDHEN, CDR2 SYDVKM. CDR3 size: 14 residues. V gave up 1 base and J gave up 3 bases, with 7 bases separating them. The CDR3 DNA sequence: TGTGCCAGCAGTTTATCGGGGAACTACAATGAGCAGTTCTTC. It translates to CASSLSGNYNEQFF.

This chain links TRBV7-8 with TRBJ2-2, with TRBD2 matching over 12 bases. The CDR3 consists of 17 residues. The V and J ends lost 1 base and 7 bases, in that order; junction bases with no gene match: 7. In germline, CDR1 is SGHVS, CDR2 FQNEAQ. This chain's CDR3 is CASSLVALAGGRGELFF. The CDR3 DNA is TGTGCCAGCAGCTTAGTCGCCCTAGCGGGGGGGCGCGGGGAGCTGTTTTTT.

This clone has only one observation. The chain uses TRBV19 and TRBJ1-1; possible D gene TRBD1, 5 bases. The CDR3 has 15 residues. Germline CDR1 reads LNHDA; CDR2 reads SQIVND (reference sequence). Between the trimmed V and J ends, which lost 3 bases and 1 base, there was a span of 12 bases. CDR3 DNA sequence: TGTGCCAGTAGTATCCGGACGGGGGAGAACACTGAAGCTTTCTTT. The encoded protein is CASSIRTGENTEAFF.

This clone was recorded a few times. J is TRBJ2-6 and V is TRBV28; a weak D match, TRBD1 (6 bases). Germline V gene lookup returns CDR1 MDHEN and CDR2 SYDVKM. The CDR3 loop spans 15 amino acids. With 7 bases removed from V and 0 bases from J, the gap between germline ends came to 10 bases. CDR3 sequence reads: CASKGGASGANVLTF. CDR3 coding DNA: TGTGCCAGCAAAGGGGGTGCCTCTGGGGCCAACGTCCTGACTTTC. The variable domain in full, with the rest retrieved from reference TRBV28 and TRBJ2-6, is DVKVTQSSRYLVKRTGEKVFLECVQDMDHENMFWYRQDPGLGLRLIYFSYDVKMKEKGDIPEGYSVSREKKERFSLILESASTNQTSMYLCASKGGASGANVLTFGAGSRLTVL.

The CDR3: CASTSPKGGHYEQYF. CDR3 DNA sequence: TGTGCCAGCACCTCCCCCAAGGGGGGGCACTACGAGCAGTACTTC. The chain uses TRBV28 and TRBJ2-7; D may be TRBD2 (7 bases). The CDR3 loop spans 15 amino acids. CDR1 MDHEN and CDR2 SYDVKM come from the germline V gene. Trimming cost V 7 bases and J 3 bases, with 19 bases left between them.

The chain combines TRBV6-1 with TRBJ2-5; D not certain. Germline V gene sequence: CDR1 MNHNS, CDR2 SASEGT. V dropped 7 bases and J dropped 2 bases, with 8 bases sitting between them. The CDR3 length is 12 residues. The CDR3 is CASTLPQETQYF. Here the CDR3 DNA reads TGTGCCAGCACCCTCCCTCAAGAGACCCAGTACTTC.

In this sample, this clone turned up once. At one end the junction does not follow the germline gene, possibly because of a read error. The CDR3 loop reads CSSSPSHGGAVDEQFF. CDR3 coding DNA: TGTTCCAGCAGCCCCAGCCACGGGGGGGCCGTCGATGAGCAGTTCTTC. The V call is TRBV7-9, the J call TRBJ2-1; TRBD2 agrees at 8 bases. The CDR3 spans 16 residues. Germline V gene data show CDR1 as SEHNR and CDR2 as FQNEAQ (reference sequence).

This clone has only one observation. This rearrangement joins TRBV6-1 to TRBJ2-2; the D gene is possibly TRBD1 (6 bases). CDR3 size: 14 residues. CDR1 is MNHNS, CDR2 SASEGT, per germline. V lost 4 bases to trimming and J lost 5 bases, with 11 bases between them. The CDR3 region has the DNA TGTGCCAGCAGTGCAGGGGTTAGGACCGGGGAGCTGTTTTTT. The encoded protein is CASSAGVRTGELFF.

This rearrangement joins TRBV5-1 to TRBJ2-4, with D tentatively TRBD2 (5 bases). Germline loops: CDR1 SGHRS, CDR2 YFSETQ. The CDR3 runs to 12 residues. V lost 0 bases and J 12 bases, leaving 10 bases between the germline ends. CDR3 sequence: CASSLAGGGQYF. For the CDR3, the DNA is TGCGCCAGCAGCTTGGCAGGAGGTGGTCAGTACTTC.

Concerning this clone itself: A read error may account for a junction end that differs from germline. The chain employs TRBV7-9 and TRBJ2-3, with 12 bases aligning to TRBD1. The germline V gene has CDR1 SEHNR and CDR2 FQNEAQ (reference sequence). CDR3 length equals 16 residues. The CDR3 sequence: CSSSPWDRGLADTQYF. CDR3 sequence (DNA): TGTTCCAGCAGCCCGTGGGACAGGGGGCTCGCAGATACGCAGTATTTT.

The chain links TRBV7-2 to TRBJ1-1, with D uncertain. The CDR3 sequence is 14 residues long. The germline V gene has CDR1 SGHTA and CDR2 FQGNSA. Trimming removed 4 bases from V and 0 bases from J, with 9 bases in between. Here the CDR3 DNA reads TGTGCCAGCAGCTATGACAAGCTGAACACTGAAGCTTTCTTT. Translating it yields CASSYDKLNTEAFF.

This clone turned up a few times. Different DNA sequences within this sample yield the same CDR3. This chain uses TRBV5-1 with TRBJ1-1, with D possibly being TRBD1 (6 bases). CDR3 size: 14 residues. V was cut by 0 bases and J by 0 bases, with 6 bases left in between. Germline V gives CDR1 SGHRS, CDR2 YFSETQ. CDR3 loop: CASSLDRVNTEAFF. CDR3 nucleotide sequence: TGCGCCAGCAGCTTGGACAGGGTGAACACTGAAGCTTTCTTT. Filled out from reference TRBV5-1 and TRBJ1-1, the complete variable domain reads KAGVTQTPRYLIKTRGQQVTLSCSPISGHRSVSWYQQTPGQGLQFLFEYFSETQRNKGNFPGRFSGRQFSNSRSEMNVSTLELGDSALYLCASSLDRVNTEAFFGQGTRLTVV.

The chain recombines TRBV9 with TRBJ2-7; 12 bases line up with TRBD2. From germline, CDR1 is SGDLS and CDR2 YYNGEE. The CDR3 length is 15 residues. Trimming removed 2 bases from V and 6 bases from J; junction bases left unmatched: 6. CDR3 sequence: CASSVTSGGPGEQYF. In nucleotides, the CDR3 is TGTGCCAGCAGCGTTACTAGCGGGGGGCCGGGCGAGCAGTACTTC. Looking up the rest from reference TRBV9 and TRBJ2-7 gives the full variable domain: DSGVTQTPKHLITATGQRVTLRCSPRSGDLSVYWYQQSLDQGLQFLIQYYNGEERAKGNILERFSAQQFPDLHSELNLSSLELGDSALYFCASSVTSGGPGEQYFGPGTRLTVT.

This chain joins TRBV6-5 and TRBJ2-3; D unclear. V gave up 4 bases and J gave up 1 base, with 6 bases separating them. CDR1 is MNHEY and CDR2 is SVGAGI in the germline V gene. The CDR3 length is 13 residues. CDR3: CASSFTGTDTQYF. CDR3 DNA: TGTGCCAGCAGTTTCACGGGCACAGATACGCAGTATTTT.

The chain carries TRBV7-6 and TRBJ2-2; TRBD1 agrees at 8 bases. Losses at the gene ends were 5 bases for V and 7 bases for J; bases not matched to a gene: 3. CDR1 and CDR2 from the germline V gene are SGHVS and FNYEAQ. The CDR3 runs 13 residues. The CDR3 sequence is CASSQGQGGELFF. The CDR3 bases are TGTGCCAGCAGCCAAGGACAGGGCGGGGAGCTGTTTTTT.

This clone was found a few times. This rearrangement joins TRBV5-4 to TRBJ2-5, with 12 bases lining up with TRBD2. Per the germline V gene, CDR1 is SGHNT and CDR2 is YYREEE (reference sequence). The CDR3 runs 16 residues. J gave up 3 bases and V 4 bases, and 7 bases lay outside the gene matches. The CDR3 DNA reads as TGTGCCAGCAGCGGGAGGACTAGCGGGGTTAAAGAGACCCAGTACTTC. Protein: CASSGRTSGVKETQYF. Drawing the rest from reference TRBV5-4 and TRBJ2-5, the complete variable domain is ETGVTQSPTHLIKTRGQQVTLRCSSQSGHNTVSWYQQALGQGPQFIFQYYREEENGRGNFPPRFSGLQFPNYSSELNVNALELDDSALYLCASSGRTSGVKETQYFGPGTRLLVL.

The CDR3 DNA sequence: TGTGCCAGCAGCTGGAAAGCCGGGACAGGCCCCGGGGGTGAAGCTTTCTTT. Protein: CASSWKAGTGPGGEAFF. The chain recombines TRBV9 with TRBJ1-1, with 8 bases fitting TRBD1. This CDR3 comprises 17 residues. With V trimmed by 4 bases and J by 7 bases, 18 bases remained unmatched. Germline V gives CDR1 SGDLS, CDR2 YYNGEE.

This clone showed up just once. The CDR3 region has the DNA TGTGCCAGCAGCACCGCCGGCGGGGAGTCCCCGCAGTTCTTC. Its protein is CASSTAGGESPQFF. The chain combines TRBV7-2 with TRBJ2-1, with D possibly TRBD2 on 6 matching bases. The germline gives CDR1 SGHTA, CDR2 FQGNSA. V dropped 5 bases and J dropped 12 bases, with 20 bases sitting between them. The CDR3 contains 14 residues. Supplemented by reference TRBV7-2 and TRBJ2-1, the full variable domain reads GAGVSQSPSNKVTEKGKDVELRCDPISGHTALYWYRQSLGQGLEFLIYFQGNSAPDKSGLPSDRFSAERTGGSVSTLTIQRTQQEDSAVYLCASSTAGGESPQFFGPGTRLTVL.